The 29 T cell receptor beta chains below were found in one sample sequenced in a study of blood T cell repertoires in COVID-19 (TCRdb year 2020). The method was the immunoSEQ multiplex PCR assay. Imported from immuneACCESS, the table was reduced by TCRdb to in-frame sequences with V and J called. These copies leave out some clones; in studies compared against another copy, an unresolved V gene accounts for under half, and the cause of the remainder is not known. This sample is represented by some 120,000 clones; more than 75% of them were singletons. More than 1.5% of the sample goes to the ten largest clones. Specimen: peripheral blood. The receptors were sampled from a human donor in a cohort sampled during active COVID-19.

This chain connects TRBV7-9 to TRBJ2-1; 12 positions match TRBD2. V shed 5 bases and J 5 bases; nucleotides not matched to a gene: 13. This CDR3 spans 18 amino acids. Germline assignment: CDR1 SEHNR and CDR2 FQNEAQ (reference sequence). Here the CDR3 reads CASSHRGPLAGGDNEQFF. CDR3 coding DNA: TGTGCCAGCAGCCACAGGGGCCCTCTAGCGGGAGGGGACAATGAGCAGTTCTTC.

This clone was observed a handful of times. This sequence joins TRBV5-1 and TRBJ1-6, with a weak D call TRBD1 (5 bases). Deletions cut 0 bases from V and 9 bases from J, with 13 bases between. CDR3 length: 15 residues. Per the germline V gene, CDR1 is SGHRS and CDR2 is YFSETQ. The CDR3 bases are TGCGCCAGCAGCTTGGGCCAGGGTTTGCGTTCACCCCTCCACTTT. Protein: CASSLGQGLRSPLHF.

This clone has just a few counts. This chain connects TRBV5-1 to TRBJ2-7; a possible D gene is TRBD2 (6 bases). V was shortened by 6 bases and J by 5 bases, with 15 bases between the two germline ends. Germline CDR1 and CDR2: SGHRS and YFSETQ. The CDR3 is 13 amino acids. In DNA form, the CDR3 reads TGCGCCAGCACCCCGGAGGGGATCCACGAGCAGTACTTC. This gives the protein CASTPEGIHEQYF.

Turning to this clone: This sample also contains other DNA sequences that code for the same CDR3. The V call is TRBV9, the J call TRBJ2-3, with a possible D match to TRBD2 (6 bases). The CDR3 loop spans 16 amino acids. V dropped 8 bases and J dropped 2 bases, with 21 bases sitting between them. The germline gives CDR1 SGDLS, CDR2 YYNGEE. The CDR3 loop is CASGGGDWPVTDTQYF. The CDR3 bases are TGTGCCAGTGGAGGAGGGGACTGGCCCGTCACAGATACGCAGTATTTT.

Regarding this clone: This sample includes further DNA sequences coding for the same CDR3. This chain connects TRBV20-1 to TRBJ2-7; D possibly corresponds to TRBD2 (6 bases). Germline loops: CDR1 DFQATT, CDR2 SNEGSKA (reference sequence). The V end lost 5 bases, the J end lost 6 bases, and 11 bases lay between the germline ends. The CDR3 has 11 residues. Written as DNA, the CDR3 is TGCAGTGCTCGCGGCGGGGCCGAGCAGTACTTC. It yields the protein CSARGGAEQYF.

This chain uses TRBV24-1 with TRBJ2-1; no definite D call. The CDR3 has 12 residues. V was pared by 1 base and J by 7 bases, with 4 bases between. Germline-derived CDR1 and CDR2 are KGHDR and SFDVKD. CDR3 coding DNA: TGTGCCACCAGTGATTTTAATAATGAGCAGTTCTTC. Translated: CATSDFNNEQFF.

The genes are TRBV19 and TRBJ1-3; possible D gene TRBD1, 6 bases. The length of the CDR3 is 13 residues. The germline V gene encodes CDR1 LNHDA and CDR2 SQIVND (reference sequence). V lost 8 bases, J lost 0 bases, and 8 bases lay in between. The chain's CDR3 is CASRTVSGNTIYF. In nucleotides, the CDR3 is TGTGCCAGTCGGACAGTCTCTGGAAACACCATATATTTT.

V usage is TRBV6-5 and J usage is TRBJ1-5; D is undetermined. The CDR3 is 14 residues long. Germline assignment: CDR1 MNHEY and CDR2 SVGAGI. V was cut by 2 bases and J by 3 bases, with 8 bases left in between. The CDR3 DNA reads TGTGCCAGCAGTTACAGCTTTCCCAATCAGCCCCAGCATTTT. Its protein is CASSYSFPNQPQHF.

The J gene is TRBJ1-3, the V gene TRBV6-1; D remains ambiguous. The CDR3 runs to 13 residues. CDR1 is MNHNS, CDR2 SASEGT, per germline. V was shortened by 0 bases and J by 8 bases, with 8 bases between the two germline ends. CDR3 nucleotides: TGTGCCAGCAGTGAAGCCCCCGGGGACACCATATATTTT. This sequence encodes CASSEAPGDTIYF.

The J gene is TRBJ2-7, the V gene TRBV7-9; 15 bases are shared with TRBD2. J lost 7 bases, V lost 4 bases, and 5 bases had no gene match. Germline CDR1 is SEHNR and CDR2 is FQNEAQ (reference sequence). The CDR3 sequence is 15 residues long. CDR3 region: CASSSGTSGRLEQYF. The CDR3 DNA reads as TGTGCCAGCAGCTCCGGGACTAGCGGGAGGTTGGAGCAGTACTTC.

This rearrangement joins TRBV15 to TRBJ2-5, with 7 positions matching TRBD2. Germline lookup yields CDR1 LNHNV and CDR2 YYDKDF (reference sequence). V shed 3 bases and J 3 bases; nucleotides not matched to a gene: 13. This CDR3 has 17 amino acids. As DNA, the CDR3 is TGTGCCACCAGCAGTTACGCTAGCGGAGGAACCAAAGAGACCCAGTACTTC. This codes for CATSSYASGGTKETQYF.

Only a few counts were recorded for this clone. The chain carries TRBV6-5 and TRBJ2-3; TRBD2 matches at 8 bases. Per the germline V gene, CDR1 is MNHEY and CDR2 is SVGAGI. The CDR3 covers 16 residues. J gave up 4 bases and V 4 bases, and 10 bases lay outside the gene matches. The CDR3 DNA sequence: TGTGCCAGCAGTTTGATCTCGGGAGGGACACCAGATACGCAGTATTTT. This sequence encodes CASSLISGGTPDTQYF.

The chain has TRBV4-2 and TRBJ1-6; the D gene is possibly TRBD1 (5 bases). The CDR3 is 20 residues long. V was clipped by 3 bases and J by 5 bases, with 26 bases between them. From germline, CDR1 is LGHNA and CDR2 YNFKEQ. This chain's CDR3 is CASSQEHYRTGGSNNSPLHF. CDR3 DNA sequence: TGTGCCAGCAGCCAGGAACACTACAGGACCGGCGGATCTAATAATTCACCCCTCCACTTT.

The chain has TRBV12-3 or TRBV12-4 and TRBJ1-1; no firm D call. This CDR3 contains 13 residues. V gave up 6 bases and J gave up 5 bases, with 13 bases separating them. As DNA, the CDR3 is TGTGCCAGCAGCGGGGTGGCGCGAACTGAAGCTTTCTTT. Encoded protein: CASSGVARTEAFF.

J is TRBJ1-4 and V is TRBV2, with no clear D. CDR1 and CDR2 (germline): SNHLY, FYNNEI. Deletions cut 6 bases from V and 0 bases from J, with 11 bases between. The CDR3 sequence is 15 residues long. CDR3 amino acids: CASRAVSSTNEKLFF. The CDR3 DNA sequence: TGTGCCAGCAGGGCAGTCTCTTCAACTAATGAAAAACTGTTTTTT.

CDR3 sequence reads: CASSLNSNYGYTF. The CDR3, as DNA: TGCGCCAGCAGTCTGAACAGTAACTATGGCTACACCTTC. The chain carries TRBV5-1 and TRBJ1-2; D gene unclear. The CDR3 spans 13 residues. The V and J ends lost 5 bases and 1 base respectively, with 9 bases between them. Per the germline V gene, CDR1 is SGHRS and CDR2 is YFSETQ. Variable domain in full (rest from reference TRBV5-1 and TRBJ1-2): KAGVTQTPRYLIKTRGQQVTLSCSPISGHRSVSWYQQTPGQGLQFLFEYFSETQRNKGNFPGRFSGRQFSNSRSEMNVSTLELGDSALYLCASSLNSNYGYTFGSGTRLTVV.

This clone was seen just once. This chain links TRBV28 with TRBJ2-2, with D maybe TRBD2 (5 bases). Germline V gene lookup returns CDR1 MDHEN and CDR2 SYDVKM. The CDR3 runs to 16 residues. Trimming removed 8 bases at V and 4 bases at J, with 20 bases between. Written as DNA, the CDR3 is TGTGCCAGCCTACCTGGCGCCGGGGTTATCACCGGGGAGCTGTTTTTT. Residues: CASLPGAGVITGELFF.

This rearrangement joins TRBV7-9 to TRBJ2-5; 9 bases match TRBD2. The length of the CDR3 is 18 residues. Germline V CDR1 and CDR2: SEHNR, FQNEAQ (reference sequence). V was clipped by 5 bases and J by 5 bases; unmatched bases: 18. The CDR3 loop is CASSPRGGGADFGETQYF. The DNA of the CDR3 is TGTGCCAGCAGCCCGCGGGGCGGGGGGGCCGATTTTGGGGAGACCCAGTACTTC.

The chain employs TRBV29-1 and TRBJ2-1, with 8 bases lining up with TRBD2. This CDR3 is 16 amino acids long. With 1 base clipped from V and 4 bases from J, the junction kept 9 bases outside the gene matches. CDR1 is SQVTM, CDR2 ANQGSEA, per germline. The CDR3 DNA is TGCAGCGTTGAAGGTCTTGGGTCTAGCGGGTACAATGAGCAGTTCTTC. Its translation: CSVEGLGSSGYNEQFF.

The rearrangement uses TRBV4-1 and TRBJ2-1; TRBD2 matches at 9 bases. Trimming took 3 bases from V and 7 from J; bases not matched to a gene: 4. Germline V gene sequence: CDR1 MGHRA, CDR2 YSYEKL. This CDR3 comprises 14 residues. CDR3 sequence: CASSQKTSGNEQFF. The CDR3 bases are TGCGCCAGCAGCCAGAAGACTAGCGGTAATGAGCAGTTCTTC.

This clone was seen more than once but under ten times. The V gene is TRBV6-1, the J gene TRBJ2-7, with TRBD1 identical over 7 bases. After removal of 4 bases from V and 1 base from J, the junction contained 13 bases not matched to a gene. CDR1 MNHNS and CDR2 SASEGT come from the germline V gene. The CDR3 consists of 17 residues. The chain's CDR3 is CASSGNIGTDPSYEQYF. CDR3 DNA sequence: TGTGCCAGCAGTGGAAATATAGGGACAGACCCATCCTACGAGCAGTACTTC.

V usage is TRBV29-1 and J usage is TRBJ2-3, with 11 bases matching TRBD2. Per germline, CDR1 SQVTM and CDR2 ANQGSEA. CDR3 length equals 15 residues. Trimming took 3 bases from V and 1 from J; bases not matched to a gene: 3. CDR3 in amino acids: CSVEGTSGGTDTQYF. Written as DNA, the CDR3 is TGCAGCGTTGAGGGGACTAGCGGAGGCACAGATACGCAGTATTTT.

This clone came up a few times. The chain links TRBV5-8 to TRBJ2-1; the D gene is possibly TRBD1 (6 bases). V dropped 1 base and J dropped 7 bases, with 9 bases sitting between them. Germline loops: CDR1 SGHTS, CDR2 YDEGEE. The CDR3 is 13 residues long. DNA of the CDR3: TGTGCCAGCAGCTTGAAAGGGGGTAATGAGCAGTTCTTC. As protein: CASSLKGGNEQFF.

J is TRBJ2-1 and V is TRBV19, with 10 bases identical to TRBD2. The CDR3 loop spans 15 amino acids. Trimming at V came to 7 bases and at J to 3 bases, leaving 6 bases not matched to a gene. Germline V lookup: CDR1 LNHDA, CDR2 SQIVND (reference sequence). The CDR3 spells CASTIGLAVYNEQFF. DNA of the CDR3: TGTGCCAGTACCATCGGACTAGCGGTCTACAATGAGCAGTTCTTC.

This chain connects TRBV20-1 to TRBJ1-1; D is possibly TRBD1 (5 bases). V was trimmed by 6 bases and J by 7 bases, leaving 12 bases between them. CDR1 and CDR2 (germline): DFQATT, SNEGSKA (reference sequence). The CDR3 has 11 amino acids. Here the CDR3 reads CSAARGFEAFF. The CDR3 DNA reads as TGCAGTGCCGCTAGGGGATTTGAAGCTTTCTTT.

The chain joins TRBV6-5 to TRBJ1-6; D gene unclear. CDR3 size: 16 residues. V gave up 1 base and J gave up 7 bases, with 14 bases separating them. The germline V gene encodes CDR1 MNHEY and CDR2 SVGAGI. Here the CDR3 DNA reads TGTGCCAGCAGTTACTTTCACAGCGGTTTGAATTCACCCCTCCACTTT. Its protein is CASSYFHSGLNSPLHF.

The chain has TRBV10-1 and TRBJ2-3; tentatively, D is TRBD1 (6 bases). V dropped 2 bases and J dropped 0 bases, with 9 bases sitting between them. Germline values: CDR1 WNHNN, CDR2 SYGVQD (reference sequence). The CDR3 sequence is 15 residues long. DNA for the CDR3: TGCGCCAGCAGTGAGACAGGGCTTAGCACAGATACGCAGTATTTT. Residues: CASSETGLSTDTQYF.

This rearrangement joins TRBV19 to TRBJ1-3; D ambiguous. Germline CDR1 is LNHDA and CDR2 is SQIVND (reference sequence). The CDR3 has 15 residues. V gave up 3 bases and J gave up 0 bases, with 9 bases separating them. The CDR3 is CASSIGAGSGNTIYF. CDR3 in DNA: TGTGCCAGTAGTATTGGTGCGGGCTCTGGAAACACCATATATTTT.

V and J are TRBV7-9 and TRBJ1-1; D gene ambiguous. V lost 3 bases to trimming and J lost 2 bases, with 4 bases between them. The CDR3 extends over 12 amino acids. CDR1 and CDR2 from the germline V gene are SEHNR and FQNEAQ (reference sequence). CDR3 sequence (DNA): TGTGCCAGCAGCTTGACAAACACTGAAGCTTTCTTT. Protein product: CASSLTNTEAFF.